This T cell receptor beta chain was identified in a study of blood T cells in healthy people across ages. A J-beta primer mix and a sample-barcoded 5' primer were used in a second PCR of roughly 7 to 12 cycles. A template-switch adaptor that had 12 random nucleotides put a tag on each cDNA molecule. Every sample gave at least 2.5 million paired-end reads containing CDR3. A single record per CDR3 protein comes from TCRdb applying MiXCR to the 5' RACE reads. The table records 1.4 million or so distinct CDR3 sequences, around 40% of them present only once. J gave up 6 bases and V 6 bases, and 9 bases lay outside the gene matches. The CDR3 loop spans 15 amino acids. In germline, CDR1 is SNHLY, CDR2 FYNNEI.

This chain joins TRBV2 and TRBJ2-2; 8 bases are shared with TRBD1. Sequenced material: blood. This clonotype was obtained from a woman aged 18-29 years in good health. CDR3 amino acids: CASRFPGGAAGELFF. The CDR3 nucleotides are TGTGCCAGCAGGTTTCCAGGGGGCGCCGCCGGGGAGCTGTTTTTT.